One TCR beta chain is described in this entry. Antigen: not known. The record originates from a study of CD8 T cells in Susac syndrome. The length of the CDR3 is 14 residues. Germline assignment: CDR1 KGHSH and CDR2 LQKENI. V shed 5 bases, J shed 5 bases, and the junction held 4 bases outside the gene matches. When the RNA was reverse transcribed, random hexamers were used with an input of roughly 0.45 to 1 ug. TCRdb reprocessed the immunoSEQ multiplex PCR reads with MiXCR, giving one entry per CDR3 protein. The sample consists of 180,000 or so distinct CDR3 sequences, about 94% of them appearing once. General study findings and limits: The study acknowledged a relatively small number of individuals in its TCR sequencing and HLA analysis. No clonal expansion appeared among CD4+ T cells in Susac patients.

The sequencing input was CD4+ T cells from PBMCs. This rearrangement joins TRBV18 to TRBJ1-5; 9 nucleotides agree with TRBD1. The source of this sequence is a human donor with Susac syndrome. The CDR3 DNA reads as TGTGCCAGCTCAGACAGGGGGACCGATCAGCCCCAGCATTTT. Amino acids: CASSDRGTDQPQHF.